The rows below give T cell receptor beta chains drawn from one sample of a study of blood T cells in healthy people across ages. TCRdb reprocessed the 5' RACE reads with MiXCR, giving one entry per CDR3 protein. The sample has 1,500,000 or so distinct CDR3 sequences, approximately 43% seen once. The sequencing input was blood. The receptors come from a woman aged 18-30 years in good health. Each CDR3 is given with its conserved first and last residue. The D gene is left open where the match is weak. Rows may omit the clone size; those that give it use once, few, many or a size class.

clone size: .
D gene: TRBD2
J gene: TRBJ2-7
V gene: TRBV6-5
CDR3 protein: CASSYTLAGGSYNEQYF
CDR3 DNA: TGTGCCAGCAGTTATACGCTAGCGGGAGGCTCCTACAATGAGCAGTACTTC

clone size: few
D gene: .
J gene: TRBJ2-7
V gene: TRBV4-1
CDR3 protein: CASSQALGRNEQYF
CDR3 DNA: TGCGCCAGCAGCCAAGCACTAGGGAGAAATGAGCAGTACTTC

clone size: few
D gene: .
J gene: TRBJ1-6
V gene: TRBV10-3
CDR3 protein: CAIGGDSSYNSPLHF
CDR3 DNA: TGTGCCATCGGCGGGGATAGCTCCTATAATTCACCCCTCCACTTT

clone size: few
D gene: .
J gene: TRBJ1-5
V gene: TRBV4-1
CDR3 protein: CASSQILQNQPQHF
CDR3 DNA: TGCGCCAGCAGCCAAATCTTGCAGAATCAGCCCCAGCATTTT

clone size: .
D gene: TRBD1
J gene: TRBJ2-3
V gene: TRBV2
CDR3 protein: CACRRQGSTDTQYF
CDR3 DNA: TGTGCCTGCAGAAGACAGGGTAGCACAGATACGCAGTATTTT

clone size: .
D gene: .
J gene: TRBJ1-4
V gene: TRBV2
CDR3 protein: CASRERGSHTSTNEKLFF
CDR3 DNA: TGTGCCAGCAGGGAAAGAGGCAGCCACACCTCAACTAATGAAAAACTGTTTTTT

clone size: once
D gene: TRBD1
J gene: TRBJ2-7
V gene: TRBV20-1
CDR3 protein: CSADRDDLSYEQYF
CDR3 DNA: TGCAGTGCTGACAGGGACGACTTGTCCTACGAGCAGTACTTC

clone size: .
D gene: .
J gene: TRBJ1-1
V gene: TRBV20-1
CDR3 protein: CSARHGQTAEAFF
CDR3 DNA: TGCAGTGCTCGACATGGACAGACTGCTGAAGCTTTCTTT

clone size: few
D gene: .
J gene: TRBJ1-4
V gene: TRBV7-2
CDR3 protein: CASSLRRSATNEKLFF
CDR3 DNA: TGTGCCAGCAGCTTACGGAGGTCCGCAACTAATGAAAAACTGTTTTTT

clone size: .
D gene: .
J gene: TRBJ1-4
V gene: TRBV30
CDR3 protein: CAWSLGQKLFF
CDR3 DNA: TGTGCCTGGAGTTTAGGTCAAAAACTGTTTTTT

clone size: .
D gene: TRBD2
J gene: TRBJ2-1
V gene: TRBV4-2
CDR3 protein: CASSQEGLAGGAPYNERFF
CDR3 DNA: TGTGCCAGCAGCCAGGAGGGGCTAGCGGGGGGAGCCCCCTACAATGAGCGGTTCTTC

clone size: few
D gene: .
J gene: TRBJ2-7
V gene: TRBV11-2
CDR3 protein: CASSPRTDNYEQYF
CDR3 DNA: TGTGCCAGCAGCCCAAGGACAGACAACTACGAGCAGTACTTC

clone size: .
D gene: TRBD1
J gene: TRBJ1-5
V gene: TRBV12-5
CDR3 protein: CASGTTGGYRPQHF
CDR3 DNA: TGTGCTAGTGGGACGACAGGGGGTTATCGGCCCCAGCATTTT

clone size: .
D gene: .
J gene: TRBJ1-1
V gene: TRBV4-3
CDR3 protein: CASSQDQVVRNTEAFF
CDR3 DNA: TGCGCCAGCAGCCAAGACCAGGTGGTTAGGAACACTGAAGCTTTCTTT

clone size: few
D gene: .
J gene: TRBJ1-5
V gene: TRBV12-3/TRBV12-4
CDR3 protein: CASSLGQHSNQPQHF
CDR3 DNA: TGTGCCAGCAGTCTTGGACAGCATAGCAATCAGCCCCAGCATTTT

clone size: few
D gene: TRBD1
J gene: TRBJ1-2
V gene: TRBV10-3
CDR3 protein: CAITGQVAPYGYTF
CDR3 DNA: TGTGCCATCACCGGACAGGTGGCACCTTATGGCTACACCTTC

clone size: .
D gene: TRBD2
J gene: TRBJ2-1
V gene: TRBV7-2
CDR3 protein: CASSLRRLAGGYNEQFF
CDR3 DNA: TGTGCCAGCAGCCTACGACGTCTAGCGGGAGGTTACAATGAGCAGTTCTTC

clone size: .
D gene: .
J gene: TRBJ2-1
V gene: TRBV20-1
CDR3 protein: CSALHSGSSYNEQFF
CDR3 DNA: TGCAGTGCTCTACACAGCGGATCCTCCTACAATGAGCAGTTCTTC

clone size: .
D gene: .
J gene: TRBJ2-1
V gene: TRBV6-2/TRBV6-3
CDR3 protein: CASRLTGTPLGEQFF
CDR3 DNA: TGCGCCAGCAGACTCACCGGGACTCCTTTGGGGGAGCAGTTCTTC

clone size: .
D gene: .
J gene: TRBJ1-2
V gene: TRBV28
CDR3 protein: CASSPRGEAAYGYTF
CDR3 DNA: TGTGCCAGCAGTCCCCGGGGAGAGGCGGCCTATGGCTACACCTTC

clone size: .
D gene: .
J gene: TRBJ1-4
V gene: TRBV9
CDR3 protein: CASSLQHSTNEKLFF
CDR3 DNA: TGTGCCAGCAGCCTCCAGCATTCAACTAATGAAAAACTGTTTTTT

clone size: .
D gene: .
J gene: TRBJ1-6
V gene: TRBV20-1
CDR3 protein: CSASPEHRHSPLHF
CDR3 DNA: TGCAGTGCTAGCCCGGAACACCGACATTCACCCCTCCACTTT